These 21 T cell receptor beta chains were sequenced from one sample in a study of shared clonotypes between healthy human individuals. TCRdb's copy holds only in-frame clones and misses some; the assay was immunoSEQ multiplex PCR. This table holds roughly 1 million clones, about 75% found once. Material: memory CD4+ T cells sorted from blood. Subset here: CD45RA-negative fraction. These TCRs come from a man between 18 and 35 years old in good health.

This chain uses TRBV7-3 with TRBJ2-3, with TRBD2 matching 14 bases. The V gene end was trimmed by 6 bases and the J gene end by 2 bases; junction bases not matched to a gene: 10. CDR1 is SGHTA, CDR2 FQGTGA, per germline. This CDR3 comprises 18 residues. The CDR3 loop reads CASRQPQTSGGDTDTQYF. The CDR3 DNA reads TGTGCCAGCAGACAACCTCAGACTAGCGGGGGGGACACAGATACGCAGTATTTT.

The genes are TRBV7-2 and TRBJ2-5, with a possible D match to TRBD2 (6 bases). Per the germline V gene, CDR1 is SGHTA and CDR2 is FQGNSA. The CDR3 runs 14 residues. Trimming cost V 2 bases and J 5 bases, with 12 bases left between them. The CDR3 here is CASSLQGGRETQYF. The CDR3 DNA reads as TGTGCCAGCAGCTTACAGGGAGGAAGGGAGACCCAGTACTTC.

This chain links TRBV7-2 with TRBJ2-7; tentative D call: TRBD1 (6 bases). Germline V gene data show CDR1 as SGHTA and CDR2 as FQGNSA. Trimming stripped 5 bases from V and 0 bases from J, with 11 bases between. The CDR3 runs to 14 residues. The CDR3 DNA follows: TGTGCCAGCAGCCCACAGGGCGTCTCCTACGAGCAGTACTTC. Translated: CASSPQGVSYEQYF.

A few counts support this clone. This chain joins TRBV19 and TRBJ1-1; D gene uncertain. This CDR3 is built from 14 residues. Germline CDR1 LNHDA, CDR2 SQIVND (reference sequence). Between the trimmed V and J ends, which lost 5 bases and 1 base, there was a span of 11 bases. CDR3 bases: TGTGCCAGTAGTTCGGCGGGGAAGAACACTGAAGCTTTCTTT. Protein: CASSSAGKNTEAFF. The entire variable domain, with the rest obtained from reference TRBV19 and TRBJ1-1, is as follows: DGGITQSPKYLFRKEGQNVTLSCEQNLNHDAMYWYRQDPGQGLRLIYYSQIVNDFQKGDIAEGYSVSREKKESFPLTVTSAQKNPTAFYLCASSSAGKNTEAFFGQGTRLTVV.

The chain carries TRBV7-9 and TRBJ2-3; 8 nucleotides line up with TRBD2. Trimming at V came to 1 base and at J to 7 bases, leaving 7 bases not matched to a gene. This CDR3 comprises 15 residues. CDR1 is SEHNR and CDR2 is FQNEAQ in the germline V gene (reference sequence). The CDR3 loop reads CASSLVSGGPNTQYF. The CDR3 DNA follows: TGTGCCAGCAGCTTAGTTTCGGGAGGGCCAAATACGCAGTATTTT.

The rearrangement joins TRBV5-6 to TRBJ1-5, with a possible D match to TRBD1 (5 bases). The CDR3 has 16 residues. Germline V CDR1 and CDR2: SGHDT, YYEEEE. Trimming took off 1 base at V and 7 bases at J, with 18 bases between the two ends. CDR3 sequence (DNA): TGTGCCAGCAGCTTGATCGGATCAGGGACGCCCCAGCCCCAGCATTTT. It codes for CASSLIGSGTPQPQHF.

CDR3 in amino acids: CASSPSDVRSAQYF. Here the CDR3 DNA reads TGTGCCAGCTCACCTTCAGACGTTAGGTCGGCCCAGTACTTC. The chain links TRBV18 to TRBJ2-5; D is unresolved. The CDR3 runs to 14 residues. Between the trimmed V and J ends, which lost 3 bases and 9 bases, there was a span of 17 bases. Germline V gives CDR1 KGHSH, CDR2 LQKENI.

Comment on this clone: This same CDR3 is encoded by further DNA sequences in the sample. This chain links TRBV5-1 with TRBJ1-4, with 9 positions matching TRBD1. V dropped 4 bases and J dropped 8; count of bases not matched to a gene: 6. The CDR3 runs to 14 residues. Per germline, CDR1 SGHRS and CDR2 YFSETQ. In DNA, the CDR3 is TGCGCCAGCAGCAGCGGGACAGGGAGGGAAAAACTGTTTTTT. Translation gives CASSSGTGREKLFF.

This chain joins TRBV28 and TRBJ2-7, with D possibly being TRBD2 (5 bases). Deletions cut 4 bases from V and 2 bases from J, with 15 bases between. CDR3 size: 15 residues. Germline-derived CDR1 and CDR2 are MDHEN and SYDVKM. CDR3 residues: CASSSDTVGTYEQYF. The CDR3 nucleotides are TGTGCCAGCAGTTCTGACACCGTCGGGACCTACGAGCAGTACTTC.

V and J are TRBV6-6 and TRBJ1-6, with TRBD1 matching over 10 bases. CDR3 length equals 14 residues. Unmatched junction bases numbered 5, after V lost 6 bases and J lost 9 bases. CDR1 MNHNY and CDR2 SVGAGI come from the germline V gene (reference sequence). The CDR3 protein is CASRTTGGVSPLHF. CDR3 DNA: TGTGCCAGCAGAACGACAGGGGGCGTTTCACCCCTCCACTTT.

This chain links TRBV6-1 with TRBJ2-7; 7 bases agree with TRBD1. Germline CDR1 MNHNS, CDR2 SASEGT. The CDR3 contains 13 residues. V was pared by 3 bases and J by 2 bases, with 1 base of the junction left unmatched. The CDR3 protein is CASSEGQPYEQYF. The CDR3 coding sequence is TGTGCCAGCAGTGAGGGACAGCCCTACGAGCAGTACTTC.

This rearrangement joins TRBV9 to TRBJ2-3; TRBD2 matches 9 bases. The germline V gene encodes CDR1 SGDLS and CDR2 YYNGEE. CDR3 length: 16 amino acids. After removal of 0 bases from V and 3 bases from J, the junction contained 5 bases not matched to a gene. This CDR3 reads CASSVGGAGGTDTQYF. CDR3 DNA: TGTGCCAGCAGCGTAGGCGGGGCGGGGGGGACAGATACGCAGTATTTT.

The rearrangement uses TRBV7-2 and TRBJ2-7; D perhaps matches TRBD2 (5 bases). The CDR3 spans 13 residues. The V gene lost 5 bases and the J gene lost 3 bases, with 11 bases spanning the gap. Germline CDR1 SGHTA, CDR2 FQGNSA. The CDR3 DNA sequence: TGTGCCAGCAGCCTGTACGGGAACTACGAGCAGTACTTC. This gives the protein CASSLYGNYEQYF.

This clone was seen once. The chain uses TRBV7-9 and TRBJ2-1; TRBD2 matches 8 bases. The trim removed 4 bases at V and 7 bases at J, leaving 3 bases unmatched. Germline CDR1 SEHNR, CDR2 FQNEAQ (reference sequence). CDR3 length: 13 residues. CDR3 in DNA: TGTGCCAGCAGCTATGGGACTAGGAATGAGCAGTTCTTC. The encoded protein is CASSYGTRNEQFF.

The chain employs TRBV7-9 and TRBJ2-7; possibly TRBD1 for D (5 bases). V lost 5 bases to trimming and J lost 6 bases, with 17 bases between them. This CDR3 comprises 14 residues. Germline CDR1 SEHNR, CDR2 FQNEAQ (reference sequence). This chain's CDR3 is CASSPNPPGIEQYF. CDR3 bases: TGTGCCAGCAGCCCCAACCCCCCAGGGATCGAGCAGTACTTC. Based on the CDR3 plus reference TRBV7-9 and TRBJ2-7, the full variable domain is DTGVSQNPRHKITKRGQNVTFRCDPISEHNRLYWYRQTLGQGPEFLTYFQNEAQLEKSRLLSDRFSAERPKGSFSTLEIQRTEQGDSAMYLCASSPNPPGIEQYFGPGTRLTVT.

V is TRBV9 and J is TRBJ1-5; D possibly corresponds to TRBD1 (5 bases). The CDR3 sequence is 15 residues long. V lost 3 bases, J lost 2 bases, and 12 bases lay in between. Germline V gene sequence: CDR1 SGDLS, CDR2 YYNGEE. The CDR3 region is CASSEGPKGNQPQHF. The CDR3, as DNA: TGTGCCAGCAGCGAGGGGCCCAAGGGCAATCAGCCCCAGCATTTT.

In this sample, this clone turned up once. The chain joins TRBV27 to TRBJ2-7; 7 bases line up with TRBD1. CDR3 length: 13 residues. CDR1 and CDR2 (germline): MNHEY, SMNVEV (reference sequence). V was clipped by 11 bases and J by 1 base; unmatched bases: 8. The CDR3, as DNA: TGTGCCGTTAGGGCAGGGGGTTCCTACGAGCAGTACTTC. It translates to CAVRAGGSYEQYF.

V is TRBV7-2 and J is TRBJ2-1, with 8 nucleotides matching TRBD2. V was clipped by 5 bases and J by 9 bases; unmatched bases: 6. Germline loops: CDR1 SGHTA, CDR2 FQGNSA. This CDR3 has 13 residues. CDR3 nucleotides: TGTGCCAGCAGCCGACGGGAGGGGAGTGAGCAGTTCTTC. It encodes CASSRREGSEQFF.

This chain uses TRBV6-5 with TRBJ1-4; D is unclear. The length of the CDR3 is 13 residues. Trimming removed 0 bases from V and 8 bases from J, with 7 bases in between. In germline, CDR1 is MNHEY, CDR2 SVGAGI. The CDR3 is CASSYSNSEKLFF. The CDR3 DNA sequence: TGTGCCAGCAGTTACTCGAACAGCGAAAAACTGTTTTTT.

V gene TRBV19 combines with J gene TRBJ2-3, with D unclear. The CDR3 covers 14 residues. Per the germline V gene, CDR1 is LNHDA and CDR2 is SQIVND (reference sequence). Trimming stripped 6 bases from V and 4 bases from J, with 14 bases between. The CDR3 DNA follows: TGTGCCAGTAGGGCACGTGGACCCGCAGATACGCAGTATTTT. Protein product: CASRARGPADTQYF.

V gene TRBV5-6 combines with J gene TRBJ1-6, with D tentatively TRBD1 (5 bases). V lost 1 base, J lost 7 bases, and 18 bases lay in between. CDR3 length: 17 residues. The V gene's germline CDR1 is SGHDT and CDR2 YYEEEE. The CDR3 is CASSLSGTKGSNSPLHF. CDR3 nucleotides: TGTGCCAGCAGCTTGTCCGGGACGAAGGGGAGCAATTCACCCCTCCACTTT. Complete variable domain (other parts from reference TRBV5-6 and TRBJ1-6): DAGVTQSPTHLIKTRGQQVTLRCSPKSGHDTVSWYQQALGQGPQFIFQYYEEEERQRGNFPDRFSGHQFPNYSSELNVNALLLGDSALYLCASSLSGTKGSNSPLHFGNGTRLTVT.